The following is a T cell receptor beta chain sequence with its context. The sample holds one count of this clonotype. The antigen this receptor binds is unknown. This clone may be a read error of a much larger clone one base away. The donors were a few dozen Caucasian individuals from Russia, aged about 6 to 100 years, who were systemically healthy. Each donor gave approximately 10 milliliters of peripheral blood, collected into EDTA-treated Vacutainer tubes. Ficoll-Paque density-gradient centrifugation was used to isolate PBMCs, with at least 6 million obtained per sample. Total RNA was extracted from PBMCs with Trizol reagent, with at least 6 micrograms obtained per sample. For every donor, an aliquot of PBMCs went through flow cytometry to measure the percentages of naive CD45RAhigh/CD27high T cells. The data are from a study of blood T cells in healthy people across ages (dated by TCRdb to the mid-2010s). For the wider study: In model experiments, roughly one uniquely barcoded TCR beta cDNA molecule per two T cells was captured by template switching. Using deep sequencing normalized with unique cDNA molecular identifiers, the study measured how TCR beta repertoire diversity changes with age. Four age groups were formed from the donors: young (average roughly 16 years), middle-aged (around 41), aged (about 68) and long-lived (about 80). To avoid experimental bias, donors of different ages were distributed randomly across sequencing lanes. For two donors (one aged 18 to 29 and one aged 80 or older), the study analyzed two additional independent replicas of 1 million unique cDNA reads from the same blood draw. Overall study results and their limits: Total diversity estimates from one million sequenced T cells were considered lower bounds and underestimates. The CMV infection status of donors was not known, potentially confounding age-related changes in expanded clonotypes. The long-lived group showed more naive CD4+ T cells, fewer expanded clones and increased TCR diversity than the aged group, suggesting age selection. As age increased, observed TCR beta diversity per million T cells dropped in a roughly linear way, and a significant reduction was already evident by age about 36. Observed TCR beta diversity correlated strongly with the percentage of naive T cells measured by flow cytometry. Conclusive comparison of naive and antigen-experienced compartments was prevented by the profiling of bulk unsorted PBMCs.

Library prep was done by 5' RACE. Instrument used: Illumina HiSeq 2500. A second PCR of roughly 6 to 11 cycles was run with a J-beta primer mix and a sample-barcoded 5' primer. A template-switch 5' adaptor carrying 12 random nucleotides introduced a unique molecular identifier onto each TCR beta cDNA molecule. Each sample yielded at least 2.5 million CDR3-containing paired-end reads. First-strand cDNA synthesis was performed from all RNA using the Mint cDNA synthesis kit, with priming by a TRBC-specific oligonucleotide. All cDNA was treated with uracil-DNA glycosylase and then went through a first 18-cycle PCR with the universal primers M1SS and BC2_uni_R. Per the original workflow: Each sample was normalized by randomly selecting 1 million high-quality reads, each carrying a distinct molecular identifier. Reads sharing molecular identifiers were discarded rather than binned into consensus sequences. CDR3 identification, clonotype clustering and error correction used MiTCR with a Q25 quality threshold and the strictest error-elimination algorithm. A nonparametric unseen species model with Euler transformation was used to estimate a lower bound on total TCR beta diversity. The raw public data were reprocessed by TCRdb itself: fastp quality trimming at Q25, MiXCR clonotype calling, in-frame beta chains only. All rows with the same CDR3 protein become a single entry with the most common DNA and genes. TCRdb, not the original authors, processed these V and J calls. The sample table records about 580,000 distinct CDR3 sequences; more than 45% of these occur just once. Together, the top ten hold just under 25% of the sample.

CDR1 and CDR2 are read off the germline V gene as SQVTM and ANQGSEA. Counted from cysteine to phenylalanine, this CDR3 has 12 amino acids. The DNA shown is the 36-base CDR3, in frame from base 1. Specimen: blood. This sequence uses TRBV29-1 and TRBJ2-5, and TRBD1 aligns with 7 junction nucleotides. The J call is in doubt because the DNA end fits TRBJ2-7 better. This sequence originates from a man at least 80 years old in good health. CDR3 sequence: CSVEQGVSEQYF. The sequenced DNA: TGCAGCGTTGAACAGGGGGTTAGCGAGCAGTACTTC.